This entry describes one TCR beta chain. The data originate from a study of shared T cell receptors in the human thymus. The germline CDR1 and CDR2 sequences are SQVTM and ANQGSEA. V lost 3 bases and J lost 1; bases outside the gene matches: 7. The CDR3 covers 15 residues. TCRdb keeps only in-frame clones here, not all; method: immunoSEQ multiplex PCR. The sample contains approximately 490,000 clones, roughly 74% of which appear only once. Another study also made use of these data, one on human thymus T cells. That study reports: Having corrective surgery for congenital heart defects, healthy Finnish infants were the ones who donated. Resections from corrective heart surgery supplied the thymus tissue. Across thymic and blood repertoires, the usage of V and J genes appeared to be biased. In unrelated individuals, thymic repertoires overlapped highly, according to related research.

Sequencing input: thymocytes. This clonotype was sampled from a boy younger than two with a congenital heart defect. This chain joins TRBV29-1 and TRBJ2-3; TRBD2 matches 7 bases. The CDR3 here is CSVEASGVRTDTQYF. DNA of the CDR3: TGCAGCGTTGAGGCTAGCGGAGTCCGCACAGATACGCAGTATTTT.